This T cell receptor (beta chain) is from a study of blood T cell repertoires in COVID-19. V trimming: 8 bases; J trimming: 4 bases; junction bases outside the gene matches: 8. The length of the CDR3 is 14 residues. Per germline, CDR1 SNHLY and CDR2 FYNNEI. TCRdb's table, derived via immunoSEQ multiplex PCR, lists solely in-frame clones and lacks some. Counted here are about 130,000 clones, roughly 85% occurring once; the ten biggest clones make up 3.2%. The chain links TRBV2 to TRBJ2-1, with 7 bases matching TRBD2. Specimen: peripheral blood. This receptor was identified in a woman older than 75 with COVID-19, enrolled during active disease. The CDR3 nucleotides are TGTGCCAGCGGGGGGGAGAACGCATACAATGAGCAGTTCTTC. It codes for CASGGENAYNEQFF.